This T cell receptor (beta chain) was observed in a study of blood T cell repertoires in COVID-19. In Cohort 3, a recovered donor had either two negative PCRs, clearance, or symptom resolution. The trim removed 2 bases at V and 4 bases at J, leaving 4 bases unmatched. The germline V gene encodes CDR1 MNHEY and CDR2 SVGEGT. CDR3 length: 15 residues. Assay used: immunoSEQ multiplex PCR; TCRdb lists only in-frame clones, some missing. Of around 450,000 clones listed, approximately 86% are singletons. The sequence came from a woman aged 18-35 years who had recovered from COVID-19. The chain combines TRBV6-2 or TRBV6-3 with TRBJ2-7; 11 bases align to TRBD2. Sequencing was done on a sample of PBMCs or T cells enriched from blood (not recorded which). The CDR3 DNA reads as TGTGCCAGCAGTTACCAGCCTAGCGGGGGGTACGAGCAGTACTTC. It translates to CASSYQPSGGYEQYF.